This paragraph covers one T cell receptor beta chain sequence. Its binding antigen is unknown. No base-level quality is on record; no much larger clone is a single base apart. The germline V gene (reference sequence) provides CDR1 LNHDA and CDR2 SQIVND. At the junction V is shortened by 10 bases and J by 5 bases; bases outside the gene matches: 7. The CDR3 holds 14 amino acids from the cysteine to the phenylalanine. Only the CDR3 region is kept as DNA, spanning 42 bases read in frame from base 1. This entry belongs to a study of T cells in localized non-small cell lung cancer (TCRdb year 2020). Some background on the complete study: Comparing tumors with uninvolved tumor-adjacent lungs, the study looked at the T cell repertoires of fewer than 250 patients with early-stage NSCLC. The cohort consisted of roughly 240 treatment-naive NSCLC patients whose localized lung tumors had been resected. NSCLC patients had a mean age of approximately 70 years, and 129 were male and about 110 female.

At diagnosis, peripheral blood, uninvolved tumor-adjacent lung and tumor were collected and were preserved as a mix of fresh-frozen and FFPE material. For TCR repertoire profiling, blood samples were analyzed as peripheral blood mononuclear cells. TCR beta CDR3 regions were sequenced from DNA using the immunoSEQ Assay. Per the authors' processing: T cell density was computed as TCR beta template counts normalized to usable DNA estimated by amplifying housekeeping genes. Richness was estimated with the preseqR package, extrapolating to 400,000 templates for PBMC samples and 120,000 templates for tissue samples. Clonality was taken to be one minus Pielou's evenness. To identify tissue-enriched TCRs, differential abundance testing was run on productive amino-acid clonotypes with a minimum total count of 5 and an alpha of 0.1. The Jaccard Index and the Morisita Overlap Index were used to measure how much the repertoires overlapped between compartments. GLIPH grouped TCR beta CDR3s together with public tetramer-defined viral CDR3s, and a viral motif had to include at least three viral sequences and show V-gene enrichment. Sourced from immuneACCESS, this table was stored by TCRdb with only in-frame sequences that have V and J called. A share of the clones is absent; for the studies checked, an unresolved V gene accounts for under half, and the remainder has no known explanation. From that table come the V and J calls and clone size; the DNA was used to work out D and trimming. A total of almost 40,000 clones appear in this sample, about 76% of them only once. The biggest ten clones account for 30% to 35% of the sample.

The paper's findings and limits, for the study overall: A median of approximately 53 of the top 100 tumor clones turned up in the paired uninvolved adjacent lung, and approximately 30 of those clones also ranked among the top 100 of that same adjacent lung. Higher blood T cell density associated with longer overall survival, while higher adjacent-lung clonality associated with shorter survival. Because the study design was exploratory, TCR variables were selected using unadjusted p-values without false-discovery rate correction. Uninvolved tumor-adjacent lung showed the highest T cell clonality, higher than tumor, which suggests more focused antigenic responses in the uninvolved tumor-adjacent lung. Because multi-region tumor sequencing was not performed, intratumor heterogeneity could not be ruled out.

The rearranged chain carries TRBV19 and TRBJ2-2, and TRBD1 matches 10 of the central bases. The input for sequencing was PBMCs, taken before any cancer treatment. The clonotype was recovered from a woman aged 35 to 70 with stage II squamous cell lung carcinoma. The DNA sequence reads TGTGCCACTGCGGGACAGGGGAGAACCGGGGAGCTGTTTTTT. Its translation is CATAGQGRTGELFF.